This T cell receptor beta chain was found in a study of CD8 T cells in Susac syndrome. Healthy donors were controls matched for age and sex. RNA totalling about 0.5 to 1 ug underwent reverse transcription with random hexamers. TCRdb fed the immunoSEQ multiplex PCR reads into MiXCR, producing one record per CDR3 protein. The sample includes 120,000 to 150,000 distinct CDR3 sequences, roughly 95% of them seen just once. The length of the CDR3 is 15 residues. Germline CDR1 SGHTA, CDR2 FQGNSA. Trimming removed 5 bases from V and 0 bases from J, with 11 bases in between. Source material: CD4+ T cells from PBMCs. V is TRBV7-2 and J is TRBJ1-3; D is ambiguous. The sequence came from a human donor in good health. The CDR3 sequence: CASSPTSFSGNTIYF. Here the CDR3 DNA reads TGTGCCAGCAGCCCGACAAGCTTCTCTGGAAACACCATATATTTT.